This T cell receptor beta chain emerged from a study of response to subunit inactivated influenza vaccine. Study-level findings and limits: Researchers suggested that each seasonal influenza vaccination recruits few new T cells.

This clonotype was seen only a few times. Its antigen is undetermined. MiXCR was run by TCRdb on the RT-PCR reads, yielding one entry per CDR3 protein. Altogether hundreds of thousands of distinct CDR3 sequences are present, about 25% being singletons, with the ten largest covering under 2.5%. Sequenced here: CD4+ T cells sorted from PBMCs, sampled roughly 5 days after vaccination. This clonotype originated in a man aged 45-65 years who received an inactivated influenza vaccine.

For the CDR3, the DNA is TGTGCCAGCTCACCACCGAATAGTCAGGAGCAGTTCTTC. Its protein is CASSPPNSQEQFF. The V gene is TRBV18, the J gene TRBJ2-1; no clear D. The ends were cut back, 0 bases at V and 10 bases at J, with 10 bases in the middle. The CDR3 has 13 residues. Germline V gene lookup returns CDR1 KGHSH and CDR2 LQKENI.